This T cell receptor (beta chain) was profiled in a study of T cells after yellow fever vaccination. Study-level points and caveats: Repertoires sorted by FACS could include abundant clonotypes that are contaminants from the bulk population. Weaker, the secondary response had a peak occurring faster, on day 5 versus 15.

This clonotype showed up many times. The antigen is undetermined. Via MiXCR, TCRdb re-called the 5' RACE reads, giving one row per CDR3 protein. The sample has 150,000 to 200,000 distinct CDR3 sequences, 5.5% to 7.5% seen once. V gave up 2 bases and J gave up 0 bases, with 11 bases separating them. This CDR3 contains 15 residues. CDR1 SGHRS and CDR2 YFSETQ come from the germline V gene. Sequences were derived from CD4+ T cells sorted from PBMCs, sampled on the day of the first yellow fever vaccination. This TCR derives from a man between 18 and 29 years old who received the YFV17D yellow fever vaccine. The rearrangement joins TRBV5-1 to TRBJ2-5; D is unclear. The CDR3 loop reads CASSLGPPYQETQYF. CDR3 in DNA: TGCGCCAGCAGCTTAGGGCCTCCGTACCAAGAGACCCAGTACTTC.